This T cell receptor (beta chain) was identified in a study of vaccination and CD4 T cells after COVID-19. The treatment: roughly ten-day PBMC culture with coronavirus spike peptide pools or control peptides (ViraFEST assay). Sequenced with the Oncomine TCR Beta short-read assay was DNA taken from cultured CD4+ T cells. In TCRdb, the PCR reads were re-called with MiXCR into one record per CDR3 protein. The table records fewer than 16,000 distinct CDR3 sequences, around 50% of them present only once. About this clonotype: Its antigen is still unknown.

CDR3 length equals 13 residues. Germline values: CDR1 KGHSH, CDR2 LQKENI. With 3 bases removed from V and 6 bases from J, the gap between germline ends came to 12 bases. The chain has TRBV18 and TRBJ2-7; D possibly corresponds to TRBD1 (5 bases). This clonotype was sampled from a human donor who had recovered from COVID-19. The sample taken for sequencing was CD4+ T cells from blood, cultured in vitro. The CDR3 loop reads CASSPLDSSEQYF. The CDR3 DNA follows: TGTGCCAGCTCACCCCTAGACAGCTCCGAGCAGTACTTC.